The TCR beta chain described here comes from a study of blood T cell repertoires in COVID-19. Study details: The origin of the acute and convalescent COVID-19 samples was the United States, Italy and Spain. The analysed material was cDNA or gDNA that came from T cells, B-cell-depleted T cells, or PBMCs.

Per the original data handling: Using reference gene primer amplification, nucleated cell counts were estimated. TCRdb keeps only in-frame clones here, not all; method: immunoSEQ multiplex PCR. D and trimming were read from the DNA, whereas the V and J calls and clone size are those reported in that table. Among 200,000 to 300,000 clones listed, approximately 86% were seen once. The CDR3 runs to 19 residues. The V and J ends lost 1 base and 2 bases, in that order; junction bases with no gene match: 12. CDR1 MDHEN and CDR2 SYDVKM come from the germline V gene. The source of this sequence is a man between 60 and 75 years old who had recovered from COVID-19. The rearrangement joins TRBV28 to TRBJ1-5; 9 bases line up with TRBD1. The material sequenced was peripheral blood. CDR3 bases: TGTGCCAGCAGTTTATTTTTTGGGACAGGGATGGAAGGCAATCAGCCCCAGCATTTT. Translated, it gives CASSLFFGTGMEGNQPQHF.